This TCR beta chain was observed in a study of T cells in Graves' hyperthyroidism and ophthalmopathy. Overall study findings and caveats: Ophthalmopathy prediction by the model preceded onset by a median about 6 months. Among clonotypes expanded in thyroid above 0.001, most were also found in blood.

This clonotype was detected many times. Antigen specificity is unknown. TCR beta CDR3 regions were amplified from RNA. The TCR CDR3 was amplified in a first-round RT-PCR using the HTBI primer set. TCRdb analysed the multiplex PCR reads with MiXCR anew, one entry per CDR3 protein. The sample lists approximately 410,000 distinct CDR3 sequences; roughly an eighth were seen once. After removal of 4 bases from V and 9 bases from J, the junction contained 8 bases not matched to a gene. Germline assignment: CDR1 GTSNPN and CDR2 SVGIG (reference sequence). The CDR3 totals 13 residues. Cells are PBMCs isolated from roughly 9.2 ml of fresh blood.

V and J are TRBV30 and TRBJ1-5; 8 positions match TRBD1. This TCR derives from a woman between 18 and 29 years old with Graves' hyperthyroidism. Sequencing was done on a sample of blood. In nucleotides, the CDR3 is TGTGCCTGGACCCTAGACAGGGGAAGGCCCCAGCATTTT. It is translated as CAWTLDRGRPQHF.